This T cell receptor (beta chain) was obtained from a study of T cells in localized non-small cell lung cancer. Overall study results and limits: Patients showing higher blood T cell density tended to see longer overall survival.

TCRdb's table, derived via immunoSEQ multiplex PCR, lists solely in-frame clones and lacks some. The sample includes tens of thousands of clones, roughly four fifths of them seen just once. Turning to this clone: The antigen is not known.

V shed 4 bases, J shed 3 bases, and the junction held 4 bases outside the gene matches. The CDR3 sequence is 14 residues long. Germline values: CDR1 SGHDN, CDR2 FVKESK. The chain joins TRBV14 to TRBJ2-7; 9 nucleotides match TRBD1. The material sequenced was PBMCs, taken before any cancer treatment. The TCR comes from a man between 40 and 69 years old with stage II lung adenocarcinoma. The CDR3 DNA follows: TGTGCCAGCAGCCGGGACAGGGTGGGCTACGAGCAGTACTTC. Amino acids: CASSRDRVGYEQYF. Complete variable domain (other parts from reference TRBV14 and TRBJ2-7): EAGVTQFPSHSVIEKGQTVTLRCDPISGHDNLYWYRRVMGKEIKFLLHFVKESKQDESGMPNNRFLAERTGGTYSTLKVQPAELEDSGVYFCASSRDRVGYEQYFGPGTRLTVT.